This T cell receptor (beta chain) is drawn from a study of CD8+ T cells in alopecia areata. About the research overall: Tofacitinib therapy took 6 to 18 months; 6 months off drug came after. Affected scalp percentage determined the severity score of treated patients. General study findings and limits: Compared with mice, patients displayed less clear TCR sharing, possibly for HLA-related reasons.

As for this clone: The antigen remains undetermined.

Trimming left V 1 base short and J 4 bases short, with 10 bases between. Germline CDR1 LGHNA, CDR2 YSLEER. CDR3 length: 14 residues. Treatment described: oral pan-JAK inhibitor, 5-10 mg twice daily. Obtained from alopecia areata patients were lesional scalp punch biopsies along with peripheral blood. Following RNA extraction, reverse transcription yielded cDNA that acted as the sequencing template. Produced via immunoSEQ multiplex PCR; TCRdb's table is partial and in-frame only. Of some 200,000 clones in the sample, 45% to 65% are singletons; the top ten hold approximately 3.4%. The chain couples TRBV4-3 to TRBJ1-2, with D hard to call. The source of this sequence is a human donor with alopecia areata. The sequenced sample was CD4+ T cells sorted from blood, obtained at week 4, from a patient treated with tofacitinib. The CDR3, as DNA: TGCGCCAGCAGCCAAGTTCTATCTTCCTATGGCTACACCTTC. This gives the protein CASSQVLSSYGYTF.